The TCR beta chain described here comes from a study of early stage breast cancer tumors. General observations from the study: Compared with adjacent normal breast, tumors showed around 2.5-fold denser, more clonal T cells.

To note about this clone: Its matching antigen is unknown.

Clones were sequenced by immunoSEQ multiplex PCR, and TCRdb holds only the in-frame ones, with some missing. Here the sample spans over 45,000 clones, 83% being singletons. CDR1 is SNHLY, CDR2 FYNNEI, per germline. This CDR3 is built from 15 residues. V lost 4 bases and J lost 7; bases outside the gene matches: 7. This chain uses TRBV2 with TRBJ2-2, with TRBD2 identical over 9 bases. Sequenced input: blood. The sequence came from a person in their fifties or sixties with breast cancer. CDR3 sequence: CASSGVAGVNGELFF. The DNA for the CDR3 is TGTGCCAGCAGTGGAGTAGCGGGAGTAAACGGGGAGCTGTTTTTT. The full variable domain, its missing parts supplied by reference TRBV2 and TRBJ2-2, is EPEVTQTPSHQVTQMGQEVILRCVPISNHLYFYWYRQILGQKVEFLVSFYNNEISEKSEIFDDQFSVERPDGSNFTLKIRSTKLEDSAMYFCASSGVAGVNGELFFGEGSRLTVL.